The source of this T cell receptor (beta chain) is a study of blood T cell repertoires in COVID-19 (dated by TCRdb to 2018 to 2020). The study in broad terms: Collaborator samples came from the United States, Italy and Spain and covered acute and convalescent phases of COVID-19. The material from the prospective study consisted of cDNA or gDNA derived from T cells, B-cell-depleted T cells, or PBMCs. Subjects who had been exposed to COVID-19, were actively infected with it, or had recovered from it provided the deeply sampled blood TCRbeta repertoires that made up the dataset. The sample metadata nearly always contained a de-identified subject ID, COVID-19 status, age in years and sex. Where HLA class I and class II types were available, the types were taken from metadata supplied by the sample provider, not from assay-based typing. The samples were drawn from the first 160 participants of the ongoing ImmuneRACE study and from some 1,300 subjects provided by 6 global collaborators. The repertoires were made available in a free public database intended to serve as a resource for research on the immune response to SARS-CoV-2.

Enrolling through a virtual design, the prospective study's participants ranged in age from roughly 18 to 100 years and lived across roughly 23 United States geographic areas. In the prospective study, participants were assigned to cohorts based on the clinical history participants reported in a screening survey and a study questionnaire. In the prospective study, whole blood, serum and a nasopharyngeal or oropharyngeal swab were collected from each participant by mobile phlebotomists. Over a roughly two-month period, participants in the prospective study had the option of providing additional blood draws and questionnaires. Before DNA extraction, prospective study blood samples were shipped either frozen or at room temperature. A word on this clone: Its antigen remains unidentified. Base quality data are lacking; no much larger clone is found one base away.

TCRbeta CDR3 regions were amplified from genomic DNA using the immunoSEQ Assay, a bias-controlled multiplex PCR. The authors' pipeline ran thus. Nucleated cell counts per sample were estimated from amplification of reference gene primers within the assay. Sequence reads were collapsed and filtered to measure the absolute abundance of every unique TCRbeta CDR3 rearrangement. For each sample, productive Simpson clonality was calculated by taking the square root of Simpson's diversity index across productive rearrangements. In TCRdb, the immuneACCESS table is reduced to in-frame sequences with V and J assigned. These tables do not hold every clone; where another copy was compared, an unresolved V gene accounts for under half, and the others remain unexplained. V and J calls and clone size are those listed in that table; D and trimming were worked out from the DNA. The sample yields 250,000 to 300,000 clones; under 95% were counted once. The top ten clonotypes cover about 2% of the sample.

Results and caveats for the whole study, not just this receptor: Clinical and demographic metadata were provided uncurated, with the amount varying by source and participant.

The sequenced material came from PBMCs or T cells enriched from blood (not recorded which). The sequence came from a woman between 35 and 50 years old with acute COVID-19.

The encoded CDR3 is CASKTDRATGELFF. Here is the DNA: TGTGCCAGCAAAACGGACAGGGCCACCGGGGAGCTGTTTTTT. This sequence uses TRBV2 and TRBJ2-2, with 8 middle bases fitting TRBD1. Based on the germline V gene, the CDR1 and CDR2 sequences are SNHLY and FYNNEI. Reading from cysteine to phenylalanine, the CDR3 counts 14 amino acids. The entry retains the CDR3 DNA only, 42 bases that are in frame from base 1. From V the trimming removes 7 bases and from J it removes 4 bases, while the gene matches leave 5 bases of the junction unaccounted for.